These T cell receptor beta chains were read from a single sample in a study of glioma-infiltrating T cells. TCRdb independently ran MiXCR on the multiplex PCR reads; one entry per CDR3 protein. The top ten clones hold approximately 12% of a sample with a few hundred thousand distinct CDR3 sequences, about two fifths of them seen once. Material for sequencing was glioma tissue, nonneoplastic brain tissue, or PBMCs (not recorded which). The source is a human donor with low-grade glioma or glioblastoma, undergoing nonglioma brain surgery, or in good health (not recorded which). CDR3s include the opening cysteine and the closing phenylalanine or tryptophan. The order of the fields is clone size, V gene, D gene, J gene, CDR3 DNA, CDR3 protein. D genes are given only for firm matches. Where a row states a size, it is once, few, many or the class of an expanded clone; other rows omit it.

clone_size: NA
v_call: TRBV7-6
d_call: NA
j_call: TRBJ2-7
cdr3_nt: TGTGCCAGCAGAGCTACTGGGACCTACGAGCAGTACTTC
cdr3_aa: CASRATGTYEQYF

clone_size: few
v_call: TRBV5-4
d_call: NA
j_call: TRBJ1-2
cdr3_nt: TGTGCCAGCAGCTTAGAAAGGCCTGATGGCTACACCTTC
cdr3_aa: CASSLERPDGYTF

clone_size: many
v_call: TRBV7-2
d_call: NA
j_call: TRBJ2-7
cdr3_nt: TGTGCCAGCAGCTTAGATGGTGAAGTACGAGCGCAGTACTTC
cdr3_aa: CASSLDGEVRAQYF

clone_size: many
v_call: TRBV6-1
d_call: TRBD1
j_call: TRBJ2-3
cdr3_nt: TGTGCCAGCAGGTCCGGGACAGCCACAGATACGCAGTATTTT
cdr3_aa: CASRSGTATDTQYF

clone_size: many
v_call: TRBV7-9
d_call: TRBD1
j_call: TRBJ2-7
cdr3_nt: TGTGCCAGCTCACCCCGGGACAGGGCCTACGAGCAGTACTTC
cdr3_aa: CASSPRDRAYEQYF

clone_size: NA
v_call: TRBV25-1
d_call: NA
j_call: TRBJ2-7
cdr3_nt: TGTGCCAGCAGTGAACCAGGGGATAGCTACGAGCAGTACTTC
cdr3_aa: CASSEPGDSYEQYF

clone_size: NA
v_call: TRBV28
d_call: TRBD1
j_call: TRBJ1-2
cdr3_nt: TGTGCCAGCAGTTTATCGGGACAGGCCTACTACACCTTC
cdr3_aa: CASSLSGQAYYTF

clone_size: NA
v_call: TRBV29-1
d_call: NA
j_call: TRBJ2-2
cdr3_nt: TGCAGCGTTGCGCAGGGAGAGACCGGGGAGCTGTTTTTT
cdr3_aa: CSVAQGETGELFF

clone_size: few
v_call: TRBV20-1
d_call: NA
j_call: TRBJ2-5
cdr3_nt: TGCAGTGCTAGCGGGACGTTTAAGGAGACCCAGTACTTC
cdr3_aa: CSASGTFKETQYF

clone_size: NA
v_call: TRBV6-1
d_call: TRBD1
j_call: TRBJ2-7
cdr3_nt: TGTGCCAGCTCCCCCCGGCGGGACAGGGGACCCTACGAGCAGTACTTC
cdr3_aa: CASSPRRDRGPYEQYF

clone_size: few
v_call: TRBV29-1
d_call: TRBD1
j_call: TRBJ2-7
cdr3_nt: TGCAGCGTTGAGGGCCTTGTGGACAGGGGCTCCTACGAGCAGTACTTC
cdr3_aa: CSVEGLVDRGSYEQYF

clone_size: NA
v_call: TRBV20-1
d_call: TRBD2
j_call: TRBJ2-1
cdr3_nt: TGCAGTGCTAGCTCCTTGGGGACTATCAACAACTACAATGAGCAGTTCTTC
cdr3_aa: CSASSLGTINNYNEQFF

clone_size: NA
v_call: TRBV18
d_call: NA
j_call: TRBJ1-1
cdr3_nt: TGTGCCAGCTCACCGCCCGGACAGAACACTGAAGCTTTCTTT
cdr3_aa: CASSPPGQNTEAFF

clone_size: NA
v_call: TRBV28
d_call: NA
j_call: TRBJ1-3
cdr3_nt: TGTGTTAGCAGCACCGGAAACACCATATATTTT
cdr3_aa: CVSSTGNTIYF

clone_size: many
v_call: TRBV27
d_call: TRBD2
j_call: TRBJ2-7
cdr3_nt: TGTGCCAGCAACCCCGGGACTAGCGTATCCTCCCGCGAGCAGTACTTC
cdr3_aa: CASNPGTSVSSREQYF

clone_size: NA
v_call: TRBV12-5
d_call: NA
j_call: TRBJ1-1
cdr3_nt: TGTGCTAGTGGTTTGGACCTATGGGGCGCTTTCTTT
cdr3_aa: CASGLDLWGAFF

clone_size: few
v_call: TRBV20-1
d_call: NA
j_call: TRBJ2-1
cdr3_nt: TGCAGTGCTGAGGAGAAGAGCTCCTACAATGAGCAGTTCTTC
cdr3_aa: CSAEEKSSYNEQFF

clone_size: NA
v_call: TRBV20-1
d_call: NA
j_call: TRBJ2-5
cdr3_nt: TGCAGTGCCCATCCCACAGGGTCTGTAGAGACCCAGTACTTC
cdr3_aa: CSAHPTGSVETQYF

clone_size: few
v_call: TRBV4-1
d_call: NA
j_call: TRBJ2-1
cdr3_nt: TGCGCCAGCAGCCTTGAGTGGAGGTTAGAGCAGTTCTTC
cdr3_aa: CASSLEWRLEQFF

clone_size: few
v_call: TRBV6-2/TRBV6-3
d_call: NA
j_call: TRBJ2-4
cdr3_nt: TGTGCCAGCAGTTACGGACAGAAAAGCATTCAGTACTTC
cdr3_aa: CASSYGQKSIQYF

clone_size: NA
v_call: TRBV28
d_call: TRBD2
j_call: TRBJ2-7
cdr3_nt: TGTGCCAGCAGTAGCCTCGGGACTAGCGGGGAACTTTACGAGCAGTACTTC
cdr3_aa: CASSSLGTSGELYEQYF

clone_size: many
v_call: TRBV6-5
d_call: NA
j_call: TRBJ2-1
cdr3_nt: TGTGCCAGCAGTTACTCAATGTTCGCAGTTAGTTCTAATGAGCAGTTCTTC
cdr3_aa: CASSYSMFAVSSNEQFF

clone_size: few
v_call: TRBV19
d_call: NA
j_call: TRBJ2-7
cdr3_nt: TGTGCCAGTACTCACCCCTCCAGCTACGAGCAGTACTTC
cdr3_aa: CASTHPSSYEQYF

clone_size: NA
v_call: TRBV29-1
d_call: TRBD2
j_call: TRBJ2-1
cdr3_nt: TGCAGCGTTGAAGCGACGGCTAGCGGAGGGGATGAGCAGCTCTTC
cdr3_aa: CSVEATASGGDEQLF

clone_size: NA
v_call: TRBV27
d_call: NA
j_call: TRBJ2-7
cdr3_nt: TGTGCCAGCAGACCCAAAGTCCGAGGGGGGAGGGAAGGACACGAGCAGTACTTC
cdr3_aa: CASRPKVRGGREGHEQYF

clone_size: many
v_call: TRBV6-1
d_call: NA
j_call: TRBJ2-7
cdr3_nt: TGTGCCAGCCAAGTGGGGGAAGGGGTCGAGCAGTACTTC
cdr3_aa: CASQVGEGVEQYF

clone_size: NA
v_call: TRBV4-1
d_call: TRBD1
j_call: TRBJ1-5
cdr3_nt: TGCGCCAGCAGCCAAGATCTAAGACAGGGGACGGGTCAGCCCCAGCATTTT
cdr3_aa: CASSQDLRQGTGQPQHF

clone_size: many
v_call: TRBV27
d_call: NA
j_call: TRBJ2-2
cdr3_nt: TGTGCCAAAAAGGGAGACACCGGGGAGCTGTTTTTT
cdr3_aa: CAKKGDTGELFF

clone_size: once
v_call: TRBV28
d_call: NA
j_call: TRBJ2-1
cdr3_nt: TGTGCCAGCAGCCCCCCCGTGGTGTCCTACAATGAGCAGTTCTTC
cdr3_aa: CASSPPVVSYNEQFF

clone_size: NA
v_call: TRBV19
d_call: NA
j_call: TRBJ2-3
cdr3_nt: TGTGCCACCGCCCGTGGTAGCCGATTTGATACGCAGTATTTT
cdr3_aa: CATARGSRFDTQYF

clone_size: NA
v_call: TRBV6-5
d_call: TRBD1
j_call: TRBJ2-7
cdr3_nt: TGTGCCAGCAGTTACGGGACAGAGGCTGTCGAGCAGTACTTC
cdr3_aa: CASSYGTEAVEQYF

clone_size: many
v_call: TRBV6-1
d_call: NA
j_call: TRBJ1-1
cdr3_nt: TGTGCCAGCAGAGGTCAAGTGCTTACTGAAGCTTTCTTT
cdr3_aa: CASRGQVLTEAFF

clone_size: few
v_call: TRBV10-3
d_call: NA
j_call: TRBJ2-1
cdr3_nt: TGTGCCATCAGTGGGGTGAATGAGCAGTTCTTC
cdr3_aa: CAISGVNEQFF

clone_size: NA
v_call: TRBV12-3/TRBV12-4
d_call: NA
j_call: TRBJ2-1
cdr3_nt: TGTGCCAGCAGCCCCATGGACTGGACAGCCGAGAGTTACAATGAGCAGTTCTTC
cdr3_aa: CASSPMDWTAESYNEQFF

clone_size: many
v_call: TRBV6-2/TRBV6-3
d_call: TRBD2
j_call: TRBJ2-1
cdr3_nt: TGTGCCAGCAGTTATCTAGCGGGAGTATACAATGAGCAGTTCTTC
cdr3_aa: CASSYLAGVYNEQFF

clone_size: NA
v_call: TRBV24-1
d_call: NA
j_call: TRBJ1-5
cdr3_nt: TGTGCCACCAGTCCGGGACTCAGCGGGGGAGGAGAGCCCCAGCATTTT
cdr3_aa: CATSPGLSGGGEPQHF

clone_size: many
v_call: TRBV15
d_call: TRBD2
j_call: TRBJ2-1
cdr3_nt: TGTGCCACCAGCAGTAGAAGCCCTTTTGCGGGGGGGTACAATGAGCAGTTCTTC
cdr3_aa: CATSSRSPFAGGYNEQFF

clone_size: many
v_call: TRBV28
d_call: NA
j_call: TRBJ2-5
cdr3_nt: TGTGCCAGCAGTCTCTACGACGGTACACAAGAGACCCAGTACTTC
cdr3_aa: CASSLYDGTQETQYF

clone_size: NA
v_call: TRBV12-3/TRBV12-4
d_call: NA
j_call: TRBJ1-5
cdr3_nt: TGTGCCAGCACCACCGACGGATGGAATCAGCCCCAGCATTTT
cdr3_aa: CASTTDGWNQPQHF

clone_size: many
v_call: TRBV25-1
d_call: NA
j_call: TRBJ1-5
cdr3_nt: TGTGCCAGCAGTCGCTGGGATAGCAATCAGCCCCAGCATTTT
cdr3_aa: CASSRWDSNQPQHF

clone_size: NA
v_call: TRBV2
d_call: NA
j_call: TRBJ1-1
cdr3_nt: TGTGCCAGCAGTAAACAGGGTTACACTGAAGCTTTCTTT
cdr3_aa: CASSKQGYTEAFF

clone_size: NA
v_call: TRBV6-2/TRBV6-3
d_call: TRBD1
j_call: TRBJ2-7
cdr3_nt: TGTGCCAGCAACCCCACCTGGGGACAGGGATTAAGTGAGCAGTACTTC
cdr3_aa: CASNPTWGQGLSEQYF

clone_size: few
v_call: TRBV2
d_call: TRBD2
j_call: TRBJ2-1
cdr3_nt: TGTGCCAGCACCGGGACTAGGACTGTAAATGAGCAGTTCTTC
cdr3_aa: CASTGTRTVNEQFF

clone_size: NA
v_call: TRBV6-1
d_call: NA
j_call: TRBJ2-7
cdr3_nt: TGTGCCAGCCGGGAGGCGAGACAGGGGAGGAGGAACGAGCAGTACTTC
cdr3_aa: CASREARQGRRNEQYF

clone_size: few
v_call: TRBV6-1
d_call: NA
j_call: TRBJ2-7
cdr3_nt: TGTGCCAGCAGTCTCCGGGACGCCTACGAGCAGTACTTC
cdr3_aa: CASSLRDAYEQYF

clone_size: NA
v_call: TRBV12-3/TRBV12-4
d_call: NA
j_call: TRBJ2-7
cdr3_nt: TGTGCCAGCAGTCCCTCCCCCCACCTCAGCTACGAGCAGTACTTC
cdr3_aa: CASSPSPHLSYEQYF

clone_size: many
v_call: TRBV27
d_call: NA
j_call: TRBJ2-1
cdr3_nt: TGTGCCAGCAGCACGACCCGCTCCTACAATGAGCAGTTCTTC
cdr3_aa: CASSTTRSYNEQFF